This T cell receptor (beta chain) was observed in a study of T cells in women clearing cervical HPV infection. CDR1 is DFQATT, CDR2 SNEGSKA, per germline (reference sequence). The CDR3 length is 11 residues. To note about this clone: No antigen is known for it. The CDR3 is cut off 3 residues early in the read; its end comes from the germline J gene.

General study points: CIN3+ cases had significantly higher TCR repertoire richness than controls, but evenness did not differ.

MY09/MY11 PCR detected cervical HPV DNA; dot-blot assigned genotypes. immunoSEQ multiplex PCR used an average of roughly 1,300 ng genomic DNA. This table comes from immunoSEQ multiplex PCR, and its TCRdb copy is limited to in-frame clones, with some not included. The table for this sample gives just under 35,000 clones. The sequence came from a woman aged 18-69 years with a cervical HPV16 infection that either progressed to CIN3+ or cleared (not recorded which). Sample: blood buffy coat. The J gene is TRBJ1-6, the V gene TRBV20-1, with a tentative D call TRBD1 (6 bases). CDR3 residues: CSAWTDETLHF. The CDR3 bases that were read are TGCAGTGCTTGGACAGATGAAACC.